Below are 16 T cell receptor beta chains sequenced from a single sample in a study of blood T cells in healthy people across ages (dated by TCRdb to about 2015). The method was 5' RACE. The sample was run on an Illumina HiSeq 2500. The second PCR ran for about 7 to 11 cycles and used a J-beta primer mix along with a sample-barcoded 5' primer. TCRdb took the public reads, trimmed them with fastp at Q25, ran MiXCR for clone calling and kept in-frame beta chains. Rows merge per CDR3 protein into single entries with the most common DNA and genes. The sample data list about 540,000 distinct CDR3 sequences, and less than 25% of these were observed just once. Clones ranked in the top ten supply around 10% of the sample. The data were also submitted as part of a second study, on T cells of mothers and their children.

Sequencing input: blood. All receptors come from a boy younger than 18 in good health.

As concerns this clonotype: One end of the junction is discordant with germline, which a read error may explain. This chain joins TRBV20-1 and TRBJ2-5; D gene uncertain. The germline CDR1 and CDR2 sequences are DFQATT and SNEGSKA (reference sequence). The CDR3 is made up of 15 amino acids. The DNA for the CDR3 is TGCAGTGCAAGAGATCCGGATGGCGGACAAGAGACCCAGTACTTC. As protein: CSARDPDGGQETQYF.

This clonotype has more than one count but fewer than ten. The gene calls are TRBV20-1 and TRBJ2-4, with 7 bases fitting TRBD1. After removal of 4 bases from V and 0 bases from J, the junction contained 9 bases not matched to a gene. Germline loops: CDR1 DFQATT, CDR2 SNEGSKA (reference sequence). CDR3 length: 16 amino acids. The CDR3, as DNA: TGCAGTGCTACAGAGCTAACAGGGGTAGCCAAAAACATTCAGTACTTC. It specifies CSATELTGVAKNIQYF.

The chain uses TRBV24-1 and TRBJ2-6; D perhaps matches TRBD2 (5 bases). Looked up from germline, CDR1 is KGHDR and CDR2 is SFDVKD. The CDR3 has 17 amino acids. The ends were cut back, 3 bases at V and 1 base at J, with 12 bases in the middle. In DNA, the CDR3 is TGTGCCACCAGTGATCCGAACCCGGGGTCTGGGGCCAACGTCCTGACTTTC. Encoded protein: CATSDPNPGSGANVLTF.

In this sample, this clonotype turned up a few times. This chain links TRBV18 with TRBJ2-5; perhaps TRBD2 as D (6 bases). The DNA end is more similar to TRBJ2-7, so the J call may be wrong. Germline CDR1 and CDR2: KGHSH and LQKENI. The CDR3 consists of 13 residues. The CDR3 sequence is CASSAASDYEQYF. CDR3 bases: TGTGCCAGCTCAGCAGCTAGCGATTACGAGCAGTACTTC.

The V and J genes are TRBV5-8 and TRBJ1-5, with D perhaps TRBD1 (5 bases). This CDR3 is 20 amino acids long. V was pared by 3 bases and J by 2 bases, with 27 bases between. Germline assignment: CDR1 SGHTS and CDR2 YDEGEE. CDR3 in amino acids: CASSSTGVGEVHTGNQPQHF. The CDR3 DNA reads as TGTGCCAGCAGCTCAACCGGGGTAGGGGAGGTTCATACGGGCAATCAGCCCCAGCATTTT.

The chain employs TRBV7-8 and TRBJ2-1; D ambiguous. The V end was cut by 5 bases, the J end by 5 bases, with 10 bases between. The CDR3 has 13 residues. Per the germline V gene, CDR1 is SGHVS and CDR2 is FQNEAQ. The CDR3, as DNA: TGTGCCAGCAGCCGAGACCCAAACAATGAGCAGTTCTTC. This sequence encodes CASSRDPNNEQFF. The variable domain in full, completed from reference TRBV7-8 and TRBJ2-1, reads GAGVSQSPRYKVAKRGQDVALRCDPISGHVSLFWYQQALGQGPEFLTYFQNEAQLDKSGLPSDRFFAERPEGSVSTLKIQRTQQEDSAVYLCASSRDPNNEQFFGPGTRLTVL.

This chain uses TRBV12-3 or TRBV12-4 with TRBJ2-2; TRBD2 matches at 14 bases. The J segment lost 5 bases and the V segment lost 3 bases, leaving 8 bases of the junction unmatched. The CDR3 consists of 18 residues. As DNA, the CDR3 is TGTGCCAGCAGTTTGCGGACTAGCGGGAGGATTTGGACCGGGGAGCTGTTTTTT. As protein: CASSLRTSGRIWTGELFF.

The V gene is TRBV12-3 or TRBV12-4, the J gene TRBJ2-5; TRBD2 matches at 11 bases. V shed 0 bases, J shed 7 bases, and the junction held 19 bases outside the gene matches. The CDR3 has 20 amino acids. The CDR3, as DNA: TGTGCCAGCAGTTTAGCGTTTGGGCTCTCCGAGACTAGCGGGGTTGGGACCCAGTACTTC. Amino acids: CASSLAFGLSETSGVGTQYF.

V and J are TRBV20-1 and TRBJ1-2, with D perhaps TRBD1 (6 bases). Germline values: CDR1 DFQATT, CDR2 SNEGSKA (reference sequence). Deletions cut 0 bases from V and 0 bases from J, with 14 bases between. The CDR3 has 16 amino acids. The DNA for the CDR3 is TGCAGTGCTAGAGATCCTTGGACAGTGACTAACTATGGCTACACCTTC. Encoded protein: CSARDPWTVTNYGYTF.

This clonotype occurred a few times. The chain links TRBV28 to TRBJ1-4, with D hard to call. Germline CDR1 is MDHEN and CDR2 is SYDVKM. The CDR3 loop spans 14 amino acids. The ends were cut back, 6 bases at V and 7 bases at J, with 15 bases in the middle. In DNA form, the CDR3 reads TGTGCCAGCAGCCCAAACGGGATAAGTGAAAAACTGTTTTTT. Amino acid sequence: CASSPNGISEKLFF. Complete variable domain (other parts from reference TRBV28 and TRBJ1-4): DVKVTQSSRYLVKRTGEKVFLECVQDMDHENMFWYRQDPGLGLRLIYFSYDVKMKEKGDIPEGYSVSREKKERFSLILESASTNQTSMYLCASSPNGISEKLFFGSGTQLSVL.

J is TRBJ2-7 and V is TRBV11-2; D call uncertain. Trimming took 2 bases from V and 2 from J, leaving 10 bases between them. This CDR3 has 14 amino acids. Looked up from germline, CDR1 is SGHAT and CDR2 is FQNNGV. CDR3 DNA sequence: TGTGCCAGCAGCTTAAGGGCGGCGGCCTACGAGCAGTACTTC. Amino acid sequence: CASSLRAAAYEQYF.

The chain recombines TRBV14 with TRBJ2-1, with D unresolved. Trimming removed 0 bases from V and 0 bases from J, with 12 bases in between. The V gene's germline CDR1 is SGHDN and CDR2 FVKESK. The CDR3 is 17 residues long. The CDR3 nucleotides are TGTGCCAGCAGCCAAGAGCTACCGGGTAGCTCCTACAATGAGCAGTTCTTC. Its protein is CASSQELPGSSYNEQFF.

J is TRBJ2-1 and V is TRBV7-2, with D hard to call. Germline V gives CDR1 SGHTA, CDR2 FQGNSA. V was trimmed by 5 bases and J by 0 bases, leaving 11 bases between them. The CDR3 has 15 amino acids. The CDR3 DNA reads as TGTGCCAGCAGCCCCCGGCCGGACTCCTACAATGAGCAGTTCTTC. Encoded protein: CASSPRPDSYNEQFF.

The gene calls are TRBV5-1 and TRBJ2-1; 10 positions agree with TRBD2. The CDR3 has 18 residues. In germline, CDR1 is SGHRS, CDR2 YFSETQ. J lost 0 bases, V lost 0 bases, and 6 bases had no gene match. CDR3: CASSLGLAGTSSYNEQFF. The CDR3 region has the DNA TGCGCCAGCAGCTTGGGACTAGCGGGTACTAGCTCCTACAATGAGCAGTTCTTC.

The chain uses TRBV5-1 and TRBJ2-7; D is undetermined. This CDR3 is built from 15 residues. Germline V gives CDR1 SGHRS, CDR2 YFSETQ. V dropped 0 bases and J dropped 0 bases, with 10 bases sitting between them. CDR3 in DNA: TGCGCCAGCAGCTTGGACCAGCGAAGCTCCTACGAGCAGTACTTC. This encodes CASSLDQRSSYEQYF.

At least ten counts were recorded for this clonotype. The gene calls are TRBV5-1 and TRBJ1-1, with 8 positions matching TRBD1. CDR3 size: 16 residues. The germline gives CDR1 SGHRS, CDR2 YFSETQ. Losses at the gene ends were 3 bases for V and 1 base for J; bases not matched to a gene: 8. CDR3 coding DNA: TGCGCCAGCAGCTCTGGGGGCGGACAGGGGAACACTGAAGCTTTCTTT. It specifies CASSSGGGQGNTEAFF.